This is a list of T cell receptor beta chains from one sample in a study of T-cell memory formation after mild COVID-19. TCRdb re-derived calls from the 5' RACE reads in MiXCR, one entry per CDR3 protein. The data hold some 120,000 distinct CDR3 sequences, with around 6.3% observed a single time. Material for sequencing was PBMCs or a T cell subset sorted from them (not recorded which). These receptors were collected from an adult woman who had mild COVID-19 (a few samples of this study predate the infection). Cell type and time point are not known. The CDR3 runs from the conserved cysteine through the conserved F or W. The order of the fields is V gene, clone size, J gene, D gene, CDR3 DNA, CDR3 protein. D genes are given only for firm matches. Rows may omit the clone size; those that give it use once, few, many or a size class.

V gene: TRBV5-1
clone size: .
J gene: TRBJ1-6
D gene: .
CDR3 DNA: TGCGCCAGCAGCCCGGACGGAAGGAGTTCACCCCTCCACTTT
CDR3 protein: CASSPDGRSSPLHF

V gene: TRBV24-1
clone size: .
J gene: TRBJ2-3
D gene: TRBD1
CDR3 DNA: TGTGCCACCAGTGAAGGGACAGGGGCAAATCGAGATACGCAGTATTTT
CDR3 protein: CATSEGTGANRDTQYF

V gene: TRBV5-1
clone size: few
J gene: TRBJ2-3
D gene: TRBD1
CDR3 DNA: TGCGCCAGCGCCGGGACAGACACTTCTAGCACAGATACGCAGTATTTT
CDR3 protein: CASAGTDTSSTDTQYF

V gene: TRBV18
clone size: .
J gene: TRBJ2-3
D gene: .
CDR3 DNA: TGTGCCAGCTCGTCCAGTCCTCAGGTCCTAAAGGGAAATACGCAGTATTTT
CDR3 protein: CASSSSPQVLKGNTQYF

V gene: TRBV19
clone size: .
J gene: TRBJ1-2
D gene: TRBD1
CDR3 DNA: TGTGCCAGTAGTATCGACAGGGATCTCTATGGCTACACCTTC
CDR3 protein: CASSIDRDLYGYTF

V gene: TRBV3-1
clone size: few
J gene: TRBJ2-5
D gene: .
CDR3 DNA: TGTGCCAGCAGCCAAGGGATAGAACTTTCGGAGACCCAGTACTTC
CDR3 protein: CASSQGIELSETQYF

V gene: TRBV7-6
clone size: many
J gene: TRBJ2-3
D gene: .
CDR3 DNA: TGTGCCAGCAGCCCCCTGGGGCTTGGGGCCACAGATACGCAGTATTTT
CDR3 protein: CASSPLGLGATDTQYF

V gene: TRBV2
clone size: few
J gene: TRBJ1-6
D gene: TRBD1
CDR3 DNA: TGTGCCAGCAGGGGGACGGGACAGGCTAATTCACCCCTCCACTTT
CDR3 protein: CASRGTGQANSPLHF

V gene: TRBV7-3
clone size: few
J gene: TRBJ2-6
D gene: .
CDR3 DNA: TGTGCCAGCAGCTTATTTCTCTCTGGGGCCAACGTCCTGACTTTC
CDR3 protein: CASSLFLSGANVLTF

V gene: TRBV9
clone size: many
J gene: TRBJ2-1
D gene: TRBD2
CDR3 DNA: TGTGCCAGCAGCGTAGTTACTAGCGGAGCCTACAATGAGCAGTTCTTC
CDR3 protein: CASSVVTSGAYNEQFF

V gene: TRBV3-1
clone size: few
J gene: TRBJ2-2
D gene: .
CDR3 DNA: TGTGCCAGCAGCTCGCAATTGGGGCTTAGCACCGGGGAGCTGTTTTTT
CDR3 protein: CASSSQLGLSTGELFF

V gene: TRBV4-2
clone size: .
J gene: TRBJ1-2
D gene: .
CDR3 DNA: TGTGCCAGCAGCCAAGTGGCAGGGGACACTAACTATGGCTACACCTTC
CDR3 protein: CASSQVAGDTNYGYTF

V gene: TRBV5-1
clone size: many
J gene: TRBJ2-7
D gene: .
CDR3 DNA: TGCGCCAGCAGCTTGTTAGGGGCTTCCTACGAGCAGTACTTC
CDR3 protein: CASSLLGASYEQYF

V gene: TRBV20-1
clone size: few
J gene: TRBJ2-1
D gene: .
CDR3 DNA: TGCAGTGCTAGCAGGACTGTATACAATGAGCAGTTCTTC
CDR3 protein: CSASRTVYNEQFF

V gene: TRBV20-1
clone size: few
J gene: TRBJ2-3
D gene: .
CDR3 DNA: TGCAGTGCTAGGGGCAGGAGCACAGATACGCAGTATTTT
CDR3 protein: CSARGRSTDTQYF

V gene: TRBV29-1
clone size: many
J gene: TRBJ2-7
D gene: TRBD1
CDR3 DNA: TGCAGCGTCGTCAACTTTGGAGGGACAGGGGTCAACGAGCAGTACTTC
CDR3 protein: CSVVNFGGTGVNEQYF

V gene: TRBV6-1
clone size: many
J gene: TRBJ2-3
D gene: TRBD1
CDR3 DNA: TGTGCCAGCAGTGGGACAGGGGGCATGGATACGCAGTATTTT
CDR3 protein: CASSGTGGMDTQYF

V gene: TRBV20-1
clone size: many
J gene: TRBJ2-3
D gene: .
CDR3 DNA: TGCAGTGCCACGGGACCCACAGATACGCAGTATTTT
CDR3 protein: CSATGPTDTQYF

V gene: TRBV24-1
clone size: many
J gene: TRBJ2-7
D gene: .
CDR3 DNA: TGTGCCACCAGTAGGGCTGGTTCTAGCTCCTACGAGCAGTACTTC
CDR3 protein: CATSRAGSSSYEQYF

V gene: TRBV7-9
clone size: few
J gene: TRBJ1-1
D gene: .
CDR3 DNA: TGTGCCAGCAGCCTACTACAGAGCACTGAAGCTTTCTTT
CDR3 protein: CASSLLQSTEAFF

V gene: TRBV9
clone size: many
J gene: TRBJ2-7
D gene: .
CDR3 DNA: TGTGCCAGCAGCCCGCGTTACGCCTCCTACGAGCAGTACTTC
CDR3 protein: CASSPRYASYEQYF

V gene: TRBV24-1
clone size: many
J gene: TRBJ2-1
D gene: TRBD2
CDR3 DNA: TGTGCCACCAGTGCCTGGGCTAGCGGCCTTCCCTCCTACAATGAGCAGTTCTTC
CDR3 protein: CATSAWASGLPSYNEQFF

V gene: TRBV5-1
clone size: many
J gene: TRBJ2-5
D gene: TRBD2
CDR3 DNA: TGCGCCAGCAGGCGATTTACTAGCGGGGGGGCCGGAGAGACCCAGTACTTC
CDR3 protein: CASRRFTSGGAGETQYF

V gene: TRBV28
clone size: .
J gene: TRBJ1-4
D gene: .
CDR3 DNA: TGTGCCAGCAGTCGTTTGGGCGGGGAAAAACTGTTTTTT
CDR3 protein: CASSRLGGEKLFF

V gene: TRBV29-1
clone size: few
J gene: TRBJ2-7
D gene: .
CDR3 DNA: TGCAGCGTTGAATTGGTAGGGTCCCACGAGCAGTACTTC
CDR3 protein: CSVELVGSHEQYF

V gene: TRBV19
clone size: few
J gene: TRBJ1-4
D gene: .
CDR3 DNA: TGTGCCAGTAGTAGGGGTAACGGAGAAAAACTGTTTTTT
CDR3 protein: CASSRGNGEKLFF

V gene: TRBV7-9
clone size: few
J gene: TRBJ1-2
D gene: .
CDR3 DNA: TGTGCCACCCCAAGGCGGGGGGGATTCTATGGCTACACCTTC
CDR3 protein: CATPRRGGFYGYTF

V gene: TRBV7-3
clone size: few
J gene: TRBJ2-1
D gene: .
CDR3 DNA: TGTGCCAGCAGCCCACGTAAGGGGGGGGGAAACAATGAGCAGTTCTTC
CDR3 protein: CASSPRKGGGNNEQFF

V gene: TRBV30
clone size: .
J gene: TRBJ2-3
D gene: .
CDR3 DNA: TGTGCCTGGAGTGTTGGAGGGGGAACAGATACGCAGTATTTT
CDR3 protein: CAWSVGGGTDTQYF

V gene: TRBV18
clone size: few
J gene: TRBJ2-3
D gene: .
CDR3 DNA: TGTGCCAGCTCACCACCCACAGATACGCAGTATTTT
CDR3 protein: CASSPPTDTQYF

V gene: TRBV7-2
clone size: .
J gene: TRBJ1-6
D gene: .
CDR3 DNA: TGTGCCAGCAGCTTATCCGGGTCCCATAATTCACCCCTCCACTTT
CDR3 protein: CASSLSGSHNSPLHF

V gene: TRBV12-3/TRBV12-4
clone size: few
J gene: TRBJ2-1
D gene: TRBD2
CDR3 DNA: TGTGCCAGCAGTTTAGCGCTAGCGGGAGACAATGAGCAGTTCTTC
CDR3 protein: CASSLALAGDNEQFF

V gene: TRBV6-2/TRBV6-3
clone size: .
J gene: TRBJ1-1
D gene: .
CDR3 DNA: TGTGCCAGCAGTTACTACAGGGACACTGAAGCTTTCTTT
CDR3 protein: CASSYYRDTEAFF

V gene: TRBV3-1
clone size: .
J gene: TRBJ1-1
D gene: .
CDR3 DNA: TGTGCCAGCAGCCCAGCAGTGGGGAACACTGAAGCTTTCTTT
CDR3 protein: CASSPAVGNTEAFF

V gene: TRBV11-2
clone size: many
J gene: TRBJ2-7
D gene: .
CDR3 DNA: TGTGCCAGCAGCTTAGAGGGCAGGGTATACGAGCAGTACTTC
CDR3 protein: CASSLEGRVYEQYF

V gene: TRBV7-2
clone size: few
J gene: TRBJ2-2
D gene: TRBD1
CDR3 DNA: TGTGCCAGCACGGACAGGGTGAACACCGGGGAGCTGTTTTTT
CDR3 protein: CASTDRVNTGELFF

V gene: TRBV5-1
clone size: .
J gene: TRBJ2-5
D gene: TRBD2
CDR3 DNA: TGCGCCAGCAGCTTTTGGACTAGCGGGGGCGCAGAGACCCAGTACTTC
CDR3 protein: CASSFWTSGGAETQYF

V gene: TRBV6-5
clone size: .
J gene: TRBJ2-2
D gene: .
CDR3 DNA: TGTGCCAGCAATCCAGGACCGATCACCGGGGAGCTGTTTTTT
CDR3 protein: CASNPGPITGELFF

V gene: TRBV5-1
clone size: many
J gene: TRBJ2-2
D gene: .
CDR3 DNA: TGCGCCAGCAGCGCTCGACCCGTGATTACCGGGGAGCTGTTTTTT
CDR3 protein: CASSARPVITGELFF

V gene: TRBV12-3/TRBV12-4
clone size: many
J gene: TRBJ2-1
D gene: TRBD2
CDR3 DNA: TGTGCCAGCAGTTTAGAGACACTAGCGGGAGCCTACAATGAGCAGTTCTTC
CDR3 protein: CASSLETLAGAYNEQFF

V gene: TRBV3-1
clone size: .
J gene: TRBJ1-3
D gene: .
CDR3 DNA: TGTGCCAGCAGCCCGGGCTCTGGAAACACCATATATTTT
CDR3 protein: CASSPGSGNTIYF

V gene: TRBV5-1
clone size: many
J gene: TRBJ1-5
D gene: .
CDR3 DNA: TGCGCCAGCAGCGGGGATAGCAATCAGCCCCAGCATTTT
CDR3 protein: CASSGDSNQPQHF

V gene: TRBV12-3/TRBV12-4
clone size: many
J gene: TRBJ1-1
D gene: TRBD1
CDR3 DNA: TGTGCCAGCAATCCACAGGGGGCCAGGACTGAAGCTTTCTTT
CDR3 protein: CASNPQGARTEAFF

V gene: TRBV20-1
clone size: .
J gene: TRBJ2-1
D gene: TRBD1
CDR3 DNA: TGCAGTGCTCCGGGCGGGACAGGGCATTACAATGAGCAGTTCTTC
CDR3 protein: CSAPGGTGHYNEQFF

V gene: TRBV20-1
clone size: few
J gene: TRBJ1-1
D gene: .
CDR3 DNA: TGCAGTGCTAGAGACGCGTCCCTCCCCGGCAGGGGAGGATCCGGAGCTTTCTTT
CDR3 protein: CSARDASLPGRGGSGAFF

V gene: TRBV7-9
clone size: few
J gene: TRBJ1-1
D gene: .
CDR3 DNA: TGTGCCAGCAGCGTCTCCGGGACTGACACTGAAGCTTTCTTT
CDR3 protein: CASSVSGTDTEAFF

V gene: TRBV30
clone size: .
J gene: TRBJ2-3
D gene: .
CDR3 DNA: TGTGCCTGGAGTACAACCGGCACAGATACGCAGTATTTT
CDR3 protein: CAWSTTGTDTQYF

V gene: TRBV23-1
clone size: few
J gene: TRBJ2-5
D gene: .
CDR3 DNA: TGCGCCAGCAGTCACCCGGTGAAGGGCTGGGAAGAGACCCAGTACTTC
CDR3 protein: CASSHPVKGWEETQYF

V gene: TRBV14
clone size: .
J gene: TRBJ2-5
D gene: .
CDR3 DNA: TGTGCCAGCAGCCAAGATATGTATTGGAAGACCCAGTACTTC
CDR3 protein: CASSQDMYWKTQYF

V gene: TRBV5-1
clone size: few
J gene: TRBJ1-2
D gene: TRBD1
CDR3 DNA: TGCGCCAGCAGCCCCCGGACAGGTTCTTCCTATGGCTACACCTTC
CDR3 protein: CASSPRTGSSYGYTF

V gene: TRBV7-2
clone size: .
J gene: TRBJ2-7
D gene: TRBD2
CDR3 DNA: TGTGCCAGCAGCTTAAGGGAGGGGCCCCACGAGCAGTACTTC
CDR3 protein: CASSLREGPHEQYF

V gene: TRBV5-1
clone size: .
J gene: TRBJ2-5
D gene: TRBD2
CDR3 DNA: TGCGCCAGCAGCTTGGAGTCTAGCGGGGGGTATCGCGAGACCCAGTACTTC
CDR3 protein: CASSLESSGGYRETQYF

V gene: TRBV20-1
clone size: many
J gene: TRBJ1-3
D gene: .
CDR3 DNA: TGCAGTGCCACGGAATTCGGAAACACCATATATTTT
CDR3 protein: CSATEFGNTIYF

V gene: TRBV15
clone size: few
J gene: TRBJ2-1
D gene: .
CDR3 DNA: TGTGCCACCAGCAGAGATCAAGGAGGGTACAATGAGCAGTTCTTC
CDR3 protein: CATSRDQGGYNEQFF

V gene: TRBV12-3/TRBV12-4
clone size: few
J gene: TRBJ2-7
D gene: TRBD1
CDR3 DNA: TGTGCCAGCAGTCCTCAGGGGGCAGGCTACGAGCAGTACTTC
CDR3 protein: CASSPQGAGYEQYF

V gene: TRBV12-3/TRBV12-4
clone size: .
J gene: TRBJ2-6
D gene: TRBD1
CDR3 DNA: TGTGCCAGCGGAGGACAGGGTCGTACTGGGGCCAACGTCCTGACTTTC
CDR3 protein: CASGGQGRTGANVLTF

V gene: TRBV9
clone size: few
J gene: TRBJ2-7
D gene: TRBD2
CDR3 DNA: TGTGCCAGCAGCGTAGGGGCTAGCGGGAGTGGTGACGAGCAGTACTTC
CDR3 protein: CASSVGASGSGDEQYF